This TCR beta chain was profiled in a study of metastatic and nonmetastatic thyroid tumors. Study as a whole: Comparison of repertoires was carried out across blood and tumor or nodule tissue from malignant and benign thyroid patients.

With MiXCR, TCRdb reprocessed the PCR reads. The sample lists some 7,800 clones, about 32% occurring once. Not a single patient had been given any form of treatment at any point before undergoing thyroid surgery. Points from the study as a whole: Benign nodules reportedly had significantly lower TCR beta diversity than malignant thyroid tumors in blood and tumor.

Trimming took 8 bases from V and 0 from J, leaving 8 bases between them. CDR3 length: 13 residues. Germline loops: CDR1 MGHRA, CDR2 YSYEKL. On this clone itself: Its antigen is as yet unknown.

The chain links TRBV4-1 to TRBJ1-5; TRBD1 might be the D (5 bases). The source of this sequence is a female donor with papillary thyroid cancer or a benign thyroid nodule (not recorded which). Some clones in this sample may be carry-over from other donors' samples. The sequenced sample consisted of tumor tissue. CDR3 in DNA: TGCGCCAGCGGACACGCTAGCAATCAGCCCCAGCATTTT. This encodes CASGHASNQPQHF.